The entry below gives a single T cell receptor beta chain sequence along with its context. Its cognate antigen is unknown. This CDR3 has 17 residues. The germline V and J ends were trimmed by 4 bases and 2 bases, with 20 bases remaining between them. Germline lookup yields CDR1 MDHEN and CDR2 SYDVKM. The entry originates in a study of graft-versus-host responses after intestinal transplantation. Study-wide points: After transplant, early declines in HvG clones were associated with peak levels of circulating GvH clones. The marrow of recipients harbored GvH clones, and ileum or blood showed some of them first.

Profiling relied on immunoSEQ multiplex PCR, and the TCRdb table lists in-frame clones only, not all of them. Of tens of thousands of clones detected, 85% to 90% appear once; the ten largest clones hold approximately 4.1%. This TCR was sampled from a human donor who was the organ donor for an intestinal transplant. The sample in question was unstimulated CD8+ T cells sorted from spleen or lymph node cells, obtained before transplant. The V gene is TRBV28, the J gene TRBJ1-1; D perhaps matches TRBD1 (6 bases). The CDR3 region has the DNA TGTGCCAGCAGTTCACAGGGTCGACGACGACCAAACACTGAAGCTTTCTTT. Translating it yields CASSSQGRRRPNTEAFF.